This T cell receptor beta chain is from a study of vaccination effects on CD4 cells after COVID-19. Study-level results: Small numbers of convalescent patients limited the study. It also lacked early post-infection timepoints.

Germline V lookup: CDR1 SEHNR, CDR2 FQNEAQ (reference sequence). V trimming: 0 bases; J trimming: 15 bases; junction bases outside the gene matches: 2. The CDR3 length is 11 residues. Under the ViraFEST assay, PBMC were stimulated with viral peptide pools so that antigen-specific CD4+ T cells expanded. Sequencing was performed afterwards. The culture ran for about 10 days, and then CD4+ T cells were isolated. Convalescent patients had PCR-confirmed SARS-CoV-2 infection between March and December 2020. On this clone: What it recognizes is unknown.

The repertoire was sequenced with immunoSEQ multiplex PCR; TCRdb's copy has only in-frame clones and lacks some. The sample includes tens of thousands of clones, 77% of them seen just once. Sample: CD4+ T cells from PBMCs cultured with HCoV-NL63 spike peptides, taken before COVID-19 vaccination. This clonotype was obtained from a human donor who had a prior SARS-CoV-2 infection. The chain uses TRBV7-9 and TRBJ2-1; 7 bases align to TRBD1. CDR3 protein: CASSLARGLFF. The CDR3, as DNA: TGTGCCAGCAGCTTAGCCAGGGGGTTGTTCTTC.